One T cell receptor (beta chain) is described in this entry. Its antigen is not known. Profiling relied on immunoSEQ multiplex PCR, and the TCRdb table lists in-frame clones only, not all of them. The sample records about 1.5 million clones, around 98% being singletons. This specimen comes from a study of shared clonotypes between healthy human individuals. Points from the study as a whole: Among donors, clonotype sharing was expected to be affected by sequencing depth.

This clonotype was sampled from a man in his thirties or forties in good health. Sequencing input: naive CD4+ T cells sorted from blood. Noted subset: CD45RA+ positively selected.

CDR3 in DNA: TGTGCCAGCAGCTTAGCGGAAACCTACGAGCAGTACTTC. Amino acids: CASSLAETYEQYF. This chain joins TRBV11-2 and TRBJ2-7; the D is unclear. V gave up 1 base and J gave up 2 bases, with 6 bases separating them. Germline assignment: CDR1 SGHAT and CDR2 FQNNGV. The CDR3 loop spans 13 amino acids.